The 13 T cell receptor beta chains below all came from one sample that was sequenced in a study of shared clonotypes between healthy human individuals. Method: immunoSEQ multiplex PCR; TCRdb's copy keeps in-frame clones and lacks some. The sample carries 2 million to 2.5 million clones, around 95% recorded once. The specimen was naive CD4+ T cells sorted from blood. As to subset: CD45RA+ positively selected. The source of these receptors is a man between 18 and 35 years old in good health.

The chain employs TRBV30 and TRBJ2-2; the match to TRBD2 covers 12 bases. The CDR3 has 15 amino acids. The ends lost 6 bases at V and 5 bases at J; junction bases unmatched: 7. Germline V gene sequence: CDR1 GTSNPN, CDR2 SVGIG (reference sequence). In DNA, the CDR3 is TGTGCCTGTACGAAACTAGCGGGAGGAACCGGGGAGCTGTTTTTT. Residues: CACTKLAGGTGELFF.

Notes on this clone: The junction departs from the called germline gene at one end, perhaps through a read error. The DNA of the CDR3 is TGCAGTGCTACGAGCGACAGCCAGCTCTTC. Its translation is CSATSDSQLF. The chain carries TRBV20-1 and TRBJ2-7; possible D gene TRBD1, 5 bases. The CDR3 runs 10 residues. The germline CDR1 and CDR2 sequences are DFQATT and SNEGSKA (reference sequence).

The J gene is TRBJ2-3, the V gene TRBV7-2, with D tentatively TRBD2 (6 bases). The V gene lost 5 bases and the J gene lost 8 bases, with 11 bases spanning the gap. The V gene's germline CDR1 is SGHTA and CDR2 FQGNSA. The CDR3 has 12 amino acids. Written as DNA, the CDR3 is TGTGCCAGCAGCCCCGCCGGGGGTACGCAGTATTTT. Its translation is CASSPAGGTQYF.

This chain links TRBV29-1 with TRBJ2-7; 11 nucleotides align to TRBD2. V lost 6 bases, J lost 2 bases, and 3 bases stayed unmatched. The CDR3 spans 13 residues. Germline V gene data show CDR1 as SQVTM and CDR2 as ANQGSEA. The CDR3 reads CSVLAGGTYEQYF. The CDR3 nucleotides read TGCAGCGTGCTAGCGGGGGGTACCTACGAGCAGTACTTC.

The chain employs TRBV18 and TRBJ2-2; TRBD2 aligns across 7 bases. V was clipped by 2 bases and J by 1 base; unmatched bases: 4. Germline V CDR1 and CDR2: KGHSH, LQKENI. This CDR3 spans 16 amino acids. DNA for the CDR3: TGTGCCAGCTCACCAAGGAGCGGGGTGAACACCGGGGAGCTGTTTTTT. Translated: CASSPRSGVNTGELFF.

The chain links TRBV7-2 to TRBJ1-4, with D unresolved. The CDR3 runs 17 residues. Germline V lookup: CDR1 SGHTA, CDR2 FQGNSA. V gave up 3 bases and J gave up 7 bases, with 21 bases separating them. The CDR3 bases are TGTGCCAGCAGCTTCGAGTTCCACGCGCCCTTCGGTGAAAAACTGTTTTTT. Translating it yields CASSFEFHAPFGEKLFF.

This rearrangement joins TRBV11-2 to TRBJ1-5; D ambiguous. V lost 1 base, J lost 7 bases, and 8 bases lay in between. The CDR3 has 13 amino acids. Looked up from germline, CDR1 is SGHAT and CDR2 is FQNNGV. The CDR3 loop reads CASSLGGSQPQHF. The CDR3 DNA reads TGTGCCAGCAGCTTAGGGGGAAGCCAGCCCCAGCATTTT. The complete variable domain, with remaining parts taken from reference TRBV11-2 and TRBJ1-5, reads EAGVAQSPRYKIIEKRQSVAFWCNPISGHATLYWYQQILGQGPKLLIQFQNNGVVDDSQLPKDRFSAERLKGVDSTLKIQPAKLEDSAVYLCASSLGGSQPQHFGDGTRLSIL.

A single count supports this clone. In nucleotides, the CDR3 is TGTGCCAGCAGCTTGGCAGGGTCCCACGAGCAGTACTTC. Translating gives CASSLAGSHEQYF. The rearrangement joins TRBV7-2 to TRBJ2-7; tentatively, D is TRBD1 (5 bases). The CDR3 is made up of 13 amino acids. Germline CDR1 is SGHTA and CDR2 is FQGNSA. The ends were cut back, 3 bases at V and 5 bases at J, with 11 bases in the middle.

This chain links TRBV5-1 with TRBJ1-2, with 7 bases fitting TRBD1. Per germline, CDR1 SGHRS and CDR2 YFSETQ. V trimming: 4 bases; J trimming: 0 bases; junction bases outside the gene matches: 6. The CDR3 is made up of 15 amino acids. CDR3 amino acids: CASSPVGQTNYGYTF. CDR3 nucleotides: TGCGCCAGCAGCCCTGTGGGACAGACTAACTATGGCTACACCTTC.

The rearrangement links TRBV4-1 to TRBJ1-4; no clear D gene. Between the trimmed V and J ends, which lost 4 bases and 3 bases, there was a span of 18 bases. The CDR3 loop spans 17 amino acids. Germline V CDR1 and CDR2: MGHRA, YSYEKL. CDR3 DNA: TGCGCCAGCAGCCCTTTTGGCATGCCGTTAGCTAATGAAAAACTGTTTTTT. Protein product: CASSPFGMPLANEKLFF.

V usage is TRBV10-3 and J usage is TRBJ2-1, with TRBD1 identical over 11 bases. Germline-derived CDR1 and CDR2 are ENHRY and SYGVKD. The junction had 5 bases not matched to a gene; V was cut back by 5 bases and J by 8 bases. There are 14 residues in the CDR3. The CDR3 DNA reads as TGTGCCATCAGTCCCGGACAGGGGGCCTATGAGCAGTTCTTC. It yields the protein CAISPGQGAYEQFF.

The chain combines TRBV19 with TRBJ1-5; tentatively, D is TRBD1 (5 bases). Germline loops: CDR1 LNHDA, CDR2 SQIVND (reference sequence). CDR3 length: 15 residues. Trimming took off 7 bases at V and 8 bases at J, with 21 bases between the two ends. Written as DNA, the CDR3 is TGTGCCAGTAACCCAGGGATCAATCCGGGGAAGCCCCAGCATTTT. Translation gives CASNPGINPGKPQHF.

The J gene is TRBJ2-1, the V gene TRBV10-3, with 16 positions matching TRBD2. J was trimmed by 9 bases and V by 0 bases; bases with no gene match: 5. The CDR3 is 17 residues long. Germline CDR1 reads ENHRY; CDR2 reads SYGVKD. CDR3 sequence (DNA): TGTGCCATCAGTGAGTCCGCGGGACTAGCGGGAGGGCCTGAGCAGTTCTTC. It translates to CAISESAGLAGGPEQFF.